The present T cell receptor beta chain was sequenced within a study of cytomegalovirus exposure and HLA in healthy donors. Regarding the study as a whole: TCR beta sequences numbering 15,000 to 20,000 were associated with HLA alleles at 0.05 false discovery rate in a later analysis.

Amplification used 60 Vbeta primers and 13 Jbeta primers. Clones were read by immunoSEQ multiplex PCR, and TCRdb kept only the in-frame ones, dropping some. The data contain approximately 170,000 clones, around 78% of them singletons. This clone has a handful of counts. The target antigen is unknown. The receptor comes from a man aged 40-50 years in good health and CMV-seronegative. The sequencing sample was made of PBMCs.

CDR3 region: CASSPSQGSHKAGANVLTF. CDR3 DNA: TGTGCCAGCAGCCCGAGCCAGGGGAGCCATAAAGCTGGGGCCAACGTCCTGACTTTC. The chain couples TRBV7-9 to TRBJ2-6; possibly TRBD1 for D (6 bases). The CDR3 has 19 residues. The ends were cut back, 5 bases at V and 2 bases at J, with 22 bases in the middle. Germline assignment: CDR1 SEHNR and CDR2 FQNEAQ (reference sequence).